This T cell receptor (beta chain) was recorded in a study of cytotoxic CD8 clonotypes in ibrutinib-treated CLL. For the study at large: Patients: roughly twelve relapsed/refractory, some 16 treatment-naive, under 18 IGHV unmutated.

General observations from the study: A difference in sampling times existed between sustained-remission and progressing patients. Starting clonality was above that of age-matched healthy donors and tracked circulating CD8+ T-cell counts.

Trimming took 7 bases from V and 4 from J, leaving 13 bases between them. Germline CDR1 MDHEN, CDR2 SYDVKM. This CDR3 is built from 13 residues. Sequencing sought depths of 1 in 200,000 to 1 in 1 million T cells. Only in-frame clones appear in the TCRdb table, and some are missing; sequencing was by immunoSEQ multiplex PCR. Of approximately 140,000 clones listed, approximately 80% are singletons. Only one count was recorded for this clone. The antigen is undetermined. The sequenced sample was PBMCs, obtained after 12 months of ibrutinib treatment. This sequence joins TRBV28 and TRBJ1-1; D ambiguous. The receptor comes from a human donor with chronic lymphocytic leukemia. CDR3 bases: TGTGCCAGCATTCGGTCGGGAACCACTGAAGCTTTCTTT. Translated: CASIRSGTTEAFF. Using reference TRBV28 and TRBJ1-1 for the parts outside the CDR3, the full variable domain is DVKVTQSSRYLVKRTGEKVFLECVQDMDHENMFWYRQDPGLGLRLIYFSYDVKMKEKGDIPEGYSVSREKKERFSLILESASTNQTSMYLCASIRSGTTEAFFGQGTRLTVV.